This T cell receptor beta chain was documented in a study of STAT5B mutations in CD4+ large granular lymphocyte leukemia. For the study at large: Healthy donors showed HLA-associated enrichment of the CDR3 'QG' motif. Study conclusions and caveats: TRBV06-family usage was enriched in top patient clones (8/27) versus controls (2/35).

Assay: immunoSEQ multiplex PCR; the TCRdb copy retains only in-frame clones and omits some. Of about 24,000 clones listed, less than 80% are singletons. Points on this clone: Its matching antigen is unknown.

The CDR3 extends over 13 amino acids. J lost 8 bases, V lost 4 bases, and 6 bases had no gene match. Germline V lookup: CDR1 GTSNPN, CDR2 SVGIG (reference sequence). The chain is built from TRBV30 and TRBJ1-2; 11 positions match TRBD1. This sequence was found in a human donor in good health. The sample consisted of CD4+ T cells from blood buffy coats. CDR3 region: CAWTRTGGGGYTF. The CDR3 bases are TGTGCCTGGACCCGGACAGGGGGCGGCGGCTACACCTTC.